This T cell receptor (beta chain) was documented in a study of blood T cell repertoires in COVID-19. Overall study: Samples taken during acute and convalescent COVID-19 were collected in the United States, Italy and Spain. Sources were T cells, B-cell-depleted T cells, or PBMCs; the material itself was cDNA or gDNA.

Original processing notes: Cell counts per sample came from amplifying reference gene primers. Profiled with immunoSEQ multiplex PCR; TCRdb holds only in-frame clones, not every one. The V and J calls and clone size were taken over from that table, and D and trimming were inferred from the DNA. Of around 50,000 clones listed, about 88% are singletons. The CDR3 spans 13 residues. Trimming removed 5 bases from V and 7 bases from J; junction bases left unmatched: 6. This TCR was sampled from a man aged 45-65 years with active COVID-19. The sample comprised peripheral blood. The chain combines TRBV12-3 or TRBV12-4 with TRBJ2-5; TRBD1 matches at 8 bases. In DNA, the CDR3 is TGTGCCAGCAGTCCTTCAGGGGGCGGGACCCAGTACTTC. The encoded protein is CASSPSGGGTQYF.